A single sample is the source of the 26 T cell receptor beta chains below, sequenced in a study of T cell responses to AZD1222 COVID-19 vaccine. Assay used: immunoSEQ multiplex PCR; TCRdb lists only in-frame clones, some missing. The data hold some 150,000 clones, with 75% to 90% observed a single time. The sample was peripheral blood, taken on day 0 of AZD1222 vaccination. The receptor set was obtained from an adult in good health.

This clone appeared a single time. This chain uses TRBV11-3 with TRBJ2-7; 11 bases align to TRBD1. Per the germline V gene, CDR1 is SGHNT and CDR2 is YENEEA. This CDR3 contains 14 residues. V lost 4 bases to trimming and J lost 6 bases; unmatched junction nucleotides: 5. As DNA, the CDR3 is TGTGCCAGCAGCTCCGGGACAGGGGGTTCCGAGCAGTACTTC. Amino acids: CASSSGTGGSEQYF.

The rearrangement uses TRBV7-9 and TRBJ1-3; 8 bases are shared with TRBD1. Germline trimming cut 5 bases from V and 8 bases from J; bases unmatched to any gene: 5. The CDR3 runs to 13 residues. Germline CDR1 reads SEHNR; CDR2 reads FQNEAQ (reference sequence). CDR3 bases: TGTGCCAGCAGCCGCGGACAGGGAGACACCATATATTTT. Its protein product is CASSRGQGDTIYF.

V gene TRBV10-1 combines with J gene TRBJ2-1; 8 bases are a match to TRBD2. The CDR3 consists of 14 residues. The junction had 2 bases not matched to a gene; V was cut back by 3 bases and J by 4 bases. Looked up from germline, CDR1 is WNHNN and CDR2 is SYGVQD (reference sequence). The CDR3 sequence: CASSEREGYNEQFF. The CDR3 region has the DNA TGCGCCAGCAGTGAACGGGAGGGTTACAATGAGCAGTTCTTC.

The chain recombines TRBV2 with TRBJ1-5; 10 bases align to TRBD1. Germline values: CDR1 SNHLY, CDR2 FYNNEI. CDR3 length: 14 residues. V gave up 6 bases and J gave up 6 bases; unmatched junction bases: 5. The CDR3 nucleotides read TGTGCCAGCAGAGCAGGGACAGGGGTTCAGCCCCAGCATTTT. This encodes CASRAGTGVQPQHF.

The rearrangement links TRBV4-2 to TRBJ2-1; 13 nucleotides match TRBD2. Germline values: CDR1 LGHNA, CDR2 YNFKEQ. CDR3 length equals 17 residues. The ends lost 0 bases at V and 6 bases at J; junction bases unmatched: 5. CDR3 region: CASSQELAGGSGNEQFF. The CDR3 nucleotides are TGTGCCAGCAGCCAAGAACTAGCGGGGGGGTCAGGCAATGAGCAGTTCTTC.

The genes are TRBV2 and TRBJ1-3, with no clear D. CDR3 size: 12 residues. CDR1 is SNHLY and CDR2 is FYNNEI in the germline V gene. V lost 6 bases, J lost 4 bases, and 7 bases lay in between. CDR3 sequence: CASRRQGNTIYF. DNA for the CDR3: TGTGCCAGCAGACGACAAGGAAACACCATATATTTT. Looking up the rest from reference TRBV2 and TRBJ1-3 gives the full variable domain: EPEVTQTPSHQVTQMGQEVILRCVPISNHLYFYWYRQILGQKVEFLVSFYNNEISEKSEIFDDQFSVERPDGSNFTLKIRSTKLEDSAMYFCASRRQGNTIYFGEGSWLTVV.

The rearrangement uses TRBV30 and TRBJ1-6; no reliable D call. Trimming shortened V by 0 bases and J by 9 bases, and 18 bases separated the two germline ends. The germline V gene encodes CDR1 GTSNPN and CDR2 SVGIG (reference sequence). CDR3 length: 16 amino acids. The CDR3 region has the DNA TGTGCCTGGAGTGTAAGTCAACCGGGTCCGGGTTCACCCCTCCACTTT. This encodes CAWSVSQPGPGSPLHF. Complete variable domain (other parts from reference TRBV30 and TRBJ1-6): SQTIHQWPATLVQPVGSPLSLECTVEGTSNPNLYWYRQAAGRGLQLLFYSVGIGQISSEVPQNLSASRPQDRQFILSSKKLLLSDSGFYLCAWSVSQPGPGSPLHFGNGTRLTVT.

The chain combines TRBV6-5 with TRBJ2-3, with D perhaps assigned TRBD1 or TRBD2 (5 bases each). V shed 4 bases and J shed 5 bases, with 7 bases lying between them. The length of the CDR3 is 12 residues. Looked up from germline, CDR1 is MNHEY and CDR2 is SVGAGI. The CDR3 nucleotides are TGTGCCAGCAGTTGGGGGAAAGATACGCAGTATTTT. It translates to CASSWGKDTQYF.

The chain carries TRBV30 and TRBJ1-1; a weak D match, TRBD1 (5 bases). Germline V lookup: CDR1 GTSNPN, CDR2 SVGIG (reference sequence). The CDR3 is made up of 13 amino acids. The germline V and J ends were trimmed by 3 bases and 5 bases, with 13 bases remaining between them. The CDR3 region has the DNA TGTGCCTGGAGCCCCGGGGGGTGGACTGAAGCTTTCTTT. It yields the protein CAWSPGGWTEAFF.

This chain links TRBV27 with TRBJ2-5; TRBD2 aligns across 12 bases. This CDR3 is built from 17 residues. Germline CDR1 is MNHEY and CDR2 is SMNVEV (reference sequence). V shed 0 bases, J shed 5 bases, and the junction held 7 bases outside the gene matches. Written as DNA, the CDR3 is TGTGCCAGCAGTTTATCGGCTAGCGGGGGGGCGTGGGAGACCCAGTACTTC. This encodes CASSLSASGGAWETQYF.

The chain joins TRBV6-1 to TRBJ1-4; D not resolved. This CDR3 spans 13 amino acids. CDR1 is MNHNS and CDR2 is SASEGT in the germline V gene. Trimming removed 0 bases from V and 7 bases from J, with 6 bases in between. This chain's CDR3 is CASSEAETEKLFF. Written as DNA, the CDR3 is TGTGCCAGCAGTGAAGCGGAGACTGAAAAACTGTTTTTT.

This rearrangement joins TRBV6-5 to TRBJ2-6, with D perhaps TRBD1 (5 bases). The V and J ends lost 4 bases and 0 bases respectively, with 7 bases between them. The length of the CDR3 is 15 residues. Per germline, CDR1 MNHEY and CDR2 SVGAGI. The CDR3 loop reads CASSSTGSGANVLTF. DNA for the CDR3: TGTGCCAGCAGTTCAACAGGCTCTGGGGCCAACGTCCTGACTTTC.

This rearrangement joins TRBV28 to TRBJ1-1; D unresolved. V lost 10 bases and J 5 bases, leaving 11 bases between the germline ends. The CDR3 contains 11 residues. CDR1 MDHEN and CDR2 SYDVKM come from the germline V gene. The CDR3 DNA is TGTGCCACCCTGACGCGGACTGAAGCTTTCTTT. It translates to CATLTRTEAFF.

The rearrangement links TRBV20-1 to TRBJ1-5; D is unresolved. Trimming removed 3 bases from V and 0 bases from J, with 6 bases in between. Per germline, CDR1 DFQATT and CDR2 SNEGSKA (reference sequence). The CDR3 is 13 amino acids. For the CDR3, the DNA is TGCAGTGCTAGTTCGGATAGCAATCAGCCCCAGCATTTT. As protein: CSASSDSNQPQHF.

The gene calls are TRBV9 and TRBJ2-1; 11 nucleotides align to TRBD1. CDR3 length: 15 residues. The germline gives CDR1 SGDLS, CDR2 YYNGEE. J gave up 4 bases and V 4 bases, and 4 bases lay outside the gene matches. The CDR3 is CASSSGQGGYNEQFF. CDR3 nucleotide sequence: TGTGCCAGCAGCTCGGGACAGGGGGGTTACAATGAGCAGTTCTTC.

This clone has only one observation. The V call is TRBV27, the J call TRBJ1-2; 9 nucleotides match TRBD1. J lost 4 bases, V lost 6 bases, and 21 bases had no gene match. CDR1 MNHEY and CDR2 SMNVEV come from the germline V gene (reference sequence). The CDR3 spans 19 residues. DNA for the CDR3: TGTGCCAGCAGATCCCTACTACGGGACAGGGTTCAGAGCTCCTATGGCTACACCTTC. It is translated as CASRSLLRDRVQSSYGYTF.

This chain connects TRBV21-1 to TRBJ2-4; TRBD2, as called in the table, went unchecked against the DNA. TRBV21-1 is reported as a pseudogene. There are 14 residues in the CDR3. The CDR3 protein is CASTKTPPKNIQYF. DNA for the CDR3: TGTGCCAGCACTAAAACCCCGCCCAAAAACATTCAGTACTTC.

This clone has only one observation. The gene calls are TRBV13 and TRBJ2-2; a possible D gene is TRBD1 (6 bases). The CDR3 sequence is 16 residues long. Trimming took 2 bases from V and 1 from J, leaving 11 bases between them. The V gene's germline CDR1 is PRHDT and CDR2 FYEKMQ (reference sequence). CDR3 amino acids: CASSLLRQENTGELFF. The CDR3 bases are TGTGCCAGCAGCTTACTCCGACAGGAGAACACCGGGGAGCTGTTTTTT.

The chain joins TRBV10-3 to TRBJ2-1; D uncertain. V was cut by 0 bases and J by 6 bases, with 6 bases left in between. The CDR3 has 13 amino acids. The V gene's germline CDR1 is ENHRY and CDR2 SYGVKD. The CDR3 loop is CAISESMVNEQFF. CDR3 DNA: TGTGCCATCAGTGAGTCTATGGTCAATGAGCAGTTCTTC.

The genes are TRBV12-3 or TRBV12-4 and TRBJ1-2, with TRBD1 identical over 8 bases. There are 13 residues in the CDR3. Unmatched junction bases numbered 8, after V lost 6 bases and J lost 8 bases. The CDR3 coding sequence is TGTGCCAGCAGCCTCGGACAGGGAAGAGGCTACACCTTC. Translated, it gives CASSLGQGRGYTF.

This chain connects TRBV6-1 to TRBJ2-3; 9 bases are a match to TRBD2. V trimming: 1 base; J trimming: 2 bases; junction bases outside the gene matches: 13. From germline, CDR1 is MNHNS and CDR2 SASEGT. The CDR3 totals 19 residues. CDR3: CASSEGHNGLASYTDTQYF. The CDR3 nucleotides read TGTGCCAGCAGTGAAGGACATAACGGACTAGCGAGCTACACAGATACGCAGTATTTT.

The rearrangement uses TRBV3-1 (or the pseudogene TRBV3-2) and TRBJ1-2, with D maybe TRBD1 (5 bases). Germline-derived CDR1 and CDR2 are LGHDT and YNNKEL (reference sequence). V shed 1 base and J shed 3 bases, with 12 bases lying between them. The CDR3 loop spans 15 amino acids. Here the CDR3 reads CASSQVFGRDYGYTF. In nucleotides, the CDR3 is TGTGCCAGCAGCCAAGTGTTCGGCAGGGACTATGGCTACACCTTC.

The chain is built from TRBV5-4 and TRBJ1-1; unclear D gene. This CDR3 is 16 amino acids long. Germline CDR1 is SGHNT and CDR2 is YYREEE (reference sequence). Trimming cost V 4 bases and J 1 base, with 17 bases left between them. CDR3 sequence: CASSPSDGGRNTEAFF. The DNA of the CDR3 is TGTGCCAGCAGCCCGTCGGACGGCGGCCGGAACACTGAAGCTTTCTTT.

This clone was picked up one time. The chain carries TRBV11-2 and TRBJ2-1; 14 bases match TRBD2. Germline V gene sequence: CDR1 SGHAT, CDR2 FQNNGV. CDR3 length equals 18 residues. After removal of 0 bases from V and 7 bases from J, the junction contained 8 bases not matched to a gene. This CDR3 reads CASSLESGTSGSVNEQFF. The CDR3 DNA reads TGTGCCAGCAGCTTAGAGTCCGGGACTAGCGGGAGTGTGAATGAGCAGTTCTTC. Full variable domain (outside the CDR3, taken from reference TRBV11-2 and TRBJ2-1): EAGVAQSPRYKIIEKRQSVAFWCNPISGHATLYWYQQILGQGPKLLIQFQNNGVVDDSQLPKDRFSAERLKGVDSTLKIQPAKLEDSAVYLCASSLESGTSGSVNEQFFGPGTRLTVL.

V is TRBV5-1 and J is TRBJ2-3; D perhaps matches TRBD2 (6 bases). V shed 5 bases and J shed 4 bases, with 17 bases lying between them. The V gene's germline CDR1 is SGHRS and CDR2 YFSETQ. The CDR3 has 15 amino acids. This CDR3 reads CASSLGLTLPDTQYF. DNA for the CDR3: TGCGCCAGCAGTTTAGGACTAACACTCCCAGATACGCAGTATTTT.

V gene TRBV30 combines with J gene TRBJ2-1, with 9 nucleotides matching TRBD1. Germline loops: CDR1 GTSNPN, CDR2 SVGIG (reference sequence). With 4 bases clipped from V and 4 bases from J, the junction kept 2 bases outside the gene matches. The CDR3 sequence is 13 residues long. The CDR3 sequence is CAWKTGGYNEQFF. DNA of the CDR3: TGTGCCTGGAAGACAGGGGGATACAATGAGCAGTTCTTC.